The 26 T cell receptor beta chains presented below share a single source sample, sequenced in a study of molecular identifiers for immune sequencing clone quantification. TCRdb re-analysed the PCR reads in MiXCR, keeping a single row per CDR3 protein. The sample gives 100,000 or so distinct CDR3 sequences, around 30% of which show up once; approximately 9.8% is in the top ten. Sequencing was done on a sample of naive CD8+ T cells from blood, with Jurkat cell RNA spiked in. The sample's subset: FACS-sorted CD8+CD4-CCR7+CD45RA+ naive T cells. All receptors derive from a human donor in good health. Some libraries in this study had Jurkat cell RNA spiked in.

This clonotype showed up just a few times. The rearrangement uses TRBV25-1 and TRBJ2-7; tentative D call: TRBD1 (6 bases). Between the trimmed V and J ends, which lost 5 bases and 3 bases, there was a span of 11 bases. The CDR3 consists of 13 residues. Germline V gene sequence: CDR1 MGHDK, CDR2 SYGVNS. The CDR3 protein is CASSPGTNYEQYF. CDR3 bases: TGTGCCAGCAGTCCCGGGACAAACTACGAGCAGTACTTC.

This clonotype was seen many times. The rearrangement links TRBV7-9 to TRBJ2-7; D is unclear. The CDR3 totals 11 residues. Looked up from germline, CDR1 is SEHNR and CDR2 is FQNEAQ (reference sequence). Trimming shortened V by 11 bases and J by 4 bases, and 12 bases separated the two germline ends. The CDR3 here is CALGSAYEQYF. The CDR3 DNA is TGTGCCCTAGGATCCGCGTACGAGCAGTACTTC.

In this sample, this clonotype turned up a few times. The rearrangement uses TRBV15 and TRBJ2-3; maybe TRBD1 (6 bases). The CDR3 has 18 residues. The V end was cut by 0 bases, the J end by 4 bases, with 20 bases between. The germline V gene encodes CDR1 LNHNV and CDR2 YYDKDF (reference sequence). CDR3 sequence (DNA): TGTGCCACCAGCAGAGAAGATGACGCAGGGGTCGGCGCAGATACGCAGTATTTT. It codes for CATSREDDAGVGADTQYF.

For this clonotype: A much larger clonotype is one base distant, so this may be a read error. The rearrangement links TRBV20-1 to TRBJ2-4, with 7 bases aligning to TRBD1. Germline CDR1 DFQATT, CDR2 SNEGSKA (reference sequence). The CDR3 extends over 13 amino acids. This CDR3 is CSADGTAKNFQYF. Here the CDR3 DNA reads TGCAGTGCTGATGGGACAGCTAAAAACTTTCAGTACTTC.

The chain uses TRBV20-1 and TRBJ2-3; no firm D call. V lost 0 bases and J 1 base, leaving 17 bases between the germline ends. The length of the CDR3 is 17 residues. CDR1 and CDR2 (germline): DFQATT, SNEGSKA (reference sequence). CDR3 region: CSARDLGSSGGTDTQYF. In nucleotides, the CDR3 is TGCAGTGCTAGAGATCTAGGAAGTAGTGGGGGCACAGATACGCAGTATTTT.

Ten or more counts support this clonotype. V usage is TRBV28 and J usage is TRBJ2-7, with a weak D call TRBD1 (7 bases). The CDR3 has 18 residues. Trimming stripped 6 bases from V and 4 bases from J, with 28 bases between. From germline, CDR1 is MDHEN and CDR2 SYDVKM. The CDR3 spells CASSLNMGGSGTEYEQYF. The CDR3 nucleotides read TGTGCCAGCAGCCTCAATATGGGGGGTTCCGGGACAGAGTACGAGCAGTACTTC.

The chain couples TRBV19 to TRBJ2-7; D unresolved. Trimming took off 11 bases at V and 0 bases at J, with 20 bases between the two ends. The CDR3 is made up of 15 amino acids. Germline V lookup: CDR1 LNHDA, CDR2 SQIVND (reference sequence). Written as DNA, the CDR3 is TGTGCCTCCAGGATACTGGACGAAAGCTCCTACGAGCAGTACTTC. Translating it yields CASRILDESSYEQYF.

This clonotype occurred a few times. In nucleotides, the CDR3 is TGTGCCAGCAGTTACTTCGGGAGAGGGACCCAGTACTTC. Amino acid sequence: CASSYFGRGTQYF. The J gene is TRBJ2-5, the V gene TRBV6-5, with a tentative D call TRBD2 (6 bases). Germline loops: CDR1 MNHEY, CDR2 SVGAGI. CDR3 size: 13 residues. Trimming took 1 base from V and 7 from J, leaving 10 bases between them.

The chain employs TRBV28 and TRBJ1-5, with a weak D call TRBD1 (5 bases). This CDR3 region has 15 residues. In germline, CDR1 is MDHEN, CDR2 SYDVKM. Trimming shortened V by 8 bases and J by 1 base, and 15 bases separated the two germline ends. The CDR3 reads CASFWVRGSNQPQHF. CDR3 nucleotide sequence: TGTGCCAGCTTTTGGGTTAGGGGAAGCAATCAGCCCCAGCATTTT.

Details on this clonotype: At one boundary the junction diverges from the germline segment, which might be a read error. For the CDR3, the DNA is TGTGCCAGCAGCTTCGGGAGGGTCACAGATACGCAGTATTTT. Translation gives CASSFGRVTDTQYF. The V and J genes are TRBV5-3 and TRBJ2-3, with 8 bases matching TRBD2. TRBV5-3 counts as an open reading frame of uncertain function. The CDR3 has 14 amino acids.

As concerns this clonotype: No conserved phenylalanine or tryptophan is present at the end of the CDR3, so a read error is the likely explanation. Here the CDR3 DNA reads TGTGCCAGCAGCTTAGCAGGGCTGGCCTACGAGCAGTACTAC. As protein: CASSLAGLAYEQYY. The J gene is TRBJ2-7, the V gene TRBV13; a possible D gene is TRBD1 (5 bases). The V end lost 1 base, the J end lost 2 bases, and 9 bases lay between the germline ends. The CDR3 is 14 amino acids. Germline V gene sequence: CDR1 PRHDT, CDR2 FYEKMQ (reference sequence).

The chain combines TRBV7-6 with TRBJ2-2; the D call may be TRBD1 or TRBD2 (5 bases each). CDR3 length equals 17 residues. Germline lookup yields CDR1 SGHVS and CDR2 FNYEAQ. Trimming cost V 5 bases and J 3 bases, with 19 bases left between them. The CDR3 protein is CASSTRDRGPYTGELFF. CDR3 sequence (DNA): TGTGCCAGCAGCACCAGGGACCGAGGCCCATACACCGGGGAGCTGTTTTTT.

The chain is built from TRBV7-9 and TRBJ2-5, with 11 bases lining up with TRBD2. The trim removed 3 bases at V and 3 bases at J, leaving 9 bases unmatched. Germline V gives CDR1 SEHNR, CDR2 FQNEAQ (reference sequence). CDR3 size: 17 residues. In DNA form, the CDR3 reads TGTGCCAGCAGCTTTAACTTAGCGGGAGGGCCTGAAGAGACCCAGTACTTC. It yields the protein CASSFNLAGGPEETQYF.

The chain couples TRBV10-3 to TRBJ2-3; D remains ambiguous. This CDR3 spans 13 amino acids. From germline, CDR1 is ENHRY and CDR2 SYGVKD. V was cut by 11 bases and J by 3 bases, with 15 bases left in between. The CDR3 DNA sequence: TGTGCCTCCTCTAATCCCTTGACAGATACGCAGTATTTT. This encodes CASSNPLTDTQYF.

The sample holds many counts of this clonotype. The chain couples TRBV4-1 to TRBJ2-7, with TRBD1 as a possible D gene (8 bases). This CDR3 contains 15 residues. V lost 1 base, J lost 3 bases, and 13 bases lay in between. Germline V CDR1 and CDR2: MGHRA, YSYEKL. CDR3 in amino acids: CASSQATGGGYEQYF. Written as DNA, the CDR3 is TGCGCCAGCAGCCAAGCCACAGGGGGGGGCTACGAGCAGTACTTC.

The V call is TRBV24-1, the J call TRBJ2-2, with 8 bases lining up with TRBD2. Germline CDR1 KGHDR, CDR2 SFDVKD. The CDR3 consists of 16 residues. With 4 bases clipped from V and 3 bases from J, the junction kept 6 bases outside the gene matches. Here the CDR3 reads CATSEIGRADTGELFF. The CDR3 DNA reads as TGTGCCACCAGTGAAATCGGGAGGGCCGACACCGGGGAGCTGTTTTTT.

This clonotype was detected only a few times. V usage is TRBV27 and J usage is TRBJ2-1, with TRBD2 as a possible D gene (6 bases). The V gene lost 2 bases and the J gene lost 1 base, with 6 bases spanning the gap. CDR3 size: 14 residues. Germline lookup yields CDR1 MNHEY and CDR2 SMNVEV (reference sequence). CDR3 in amino acids: CASSLGGSYNEQFF. In DNA form, the CDR3 reads TGTGCCAGCAGTTTAGGGGGGTCCTACAATGAGCAGTTCTTC.

The rearrangement joins TRBV29-1 to TRBJ2-5; TRBD1 might be the D (5 bases). In germline, CDR1 is SQVTM, CDR2 ANQGSEA. The CDR3 consists of 13 residues. The V end was cut by 4 bases, the J end by 4 bases, with 13 bases between. The DNA for the CDR3 is TGCAGCGTTGGTGCAGGAAGGGGAGAGACCCAGTACTTC. It codes for CSVGAGRGETQYF. The whole variable domain, filled in from reference TRBV29-1 and TRBJ2-5, reads SAVISQKPSRDICQRGTSLTIQCQVDSQVTMMFWYRQQPGQSLTLIATANQGSEATYESGFVIDKFPISRPNLTFSTLTVSNMSPEDSSIYLCSVGAGRGETQYFGPGTRLLVL.

This clonotype was picked up a small number of times. The genes are TRBV9 and TRBJ1-6; no definite D call. Germline V gene sequence: CDR1 SGDLS, CDR2 YYNGEE. CDR3 length: 13 residues. V was clipped by 0 bases and J by 11 bases, with 9 bases between them. This CDR3 is CASSVDDAPPLHF. The CDR3 region has the DNA TGTGCCAGCAGCGTAGACGACGCACCACCCCTCCACTTT.

The gene calls are TRBV6-2 or TRBV6-3 and TRBJ2-7, with 8 bases aligning to TRBD1. In germline, CDR1 is MNHEY, CDR2 SVGEGT. V was pared by 10 bases and J by 6 bases, with 5 bases of the junction left unmatched. The CDR3 length is 11 residues. The chain's CDR3 is CATRTGIEQYF. The DNA for the CDR3 is TGTGCCACCAGGACAGGGATCGAGCAGTACTTC.

The V gene is TRBV9, the J gene TRBJ2-7; 13 bases align to TRBD2. From germline, CDR1 is SGDLS and CDR2 YYNGEE. The CDR3 runs 15 residues. V lost 4 bases to trimming and J lost 4 bases; unmatched junction nucleotides: 5. The DNA for the CDR3 is TGTGCCAGCAGCTCAGGGACTAGCGGGGCGTACGAGCAGTACTTC. Its translation is CASSSGTSGAYEQYF.

This clonotype was detected once. CDR3 region: CASSQLGTDTQHF. The CDR3 DNA reads as TGTGCCAGCAGCCAATTAGGCACAGATACGCAGCATTTT. The chain recombines TRBV14 with TRBJ2-3, with no clear D. The better agreement between TRBJ1-5 and the DNA end casts doubt on the J call. This CDR3 has 13 amino acids. Germline CDR1 reads SGHDN; CDR2 reads FVKESK.

This clonotype was picked up a small number of times. One end of the junction varies from germline; a read error may be responsible. The CDR3 region is CASGLTSGGTPRTDTQYF. The DNA of the CDR3 is TGTGCCAGCGGCTTAACTAGCGGGGGCACTCCTCGCACAGATACGCAGTATTTT. The chain combines TRBV7-9 with TRBJ2-3, with 11 bases lining up with TRBD2. CDR3 size: 18 residues. The germline V gene has CDR1 SEHNR and CDR2 FQNEAQ (reference sequence).

The J gene is TRBJ2-5, the V gene TRBV12-3 or TRBV12-4; unclear D gene. The CDR3 has 14 amino acids. The germline V and J ends were trimmed by 5 bases and 7 bases, with 17 bases remaining between them. CDR3 nucleotide sequence: TGTGCCAGCAGTCCCGCCGGAACGGAAGGGACCCAGTACTTC. Its translation is CASSPAGTEGTQYF.

This chain joins TRBV29-1 and TRBJ2-1, with TRBD1 identical over 7 bases. The CDR3 length is 15 residues. The germline V gene encodes CDR1 SQVTM and CDR2 ANQGSEA. V was pared by 0 bases and J by 4 bases, with 6 bases of the junction left unmatched. In DNA form, the CDR3 reads TGCAGCGTTGAAGATTACAGGGGCAAATACAATGAGCAGTTCTTC. Translation gives CSVEDYRGKYNEQFF.

The sample holds one count of this clonotype. The rearrangement joins TRBV4-2 to TRBJ1-6, with D possibly matching TRBD1 (5 bases). In germline, CDR1 is LGHNA, CDR2 YNFKEQ. This CDR3 is built from 11 residues. Trimming removed 3 bases at V and 17 bases at J, with 11 bases between. CDR3 DNA: TGTGCCAGCAGCCAGGGGGTGAAAGTCCACTTT. Protein: CASSQGVKVHF.